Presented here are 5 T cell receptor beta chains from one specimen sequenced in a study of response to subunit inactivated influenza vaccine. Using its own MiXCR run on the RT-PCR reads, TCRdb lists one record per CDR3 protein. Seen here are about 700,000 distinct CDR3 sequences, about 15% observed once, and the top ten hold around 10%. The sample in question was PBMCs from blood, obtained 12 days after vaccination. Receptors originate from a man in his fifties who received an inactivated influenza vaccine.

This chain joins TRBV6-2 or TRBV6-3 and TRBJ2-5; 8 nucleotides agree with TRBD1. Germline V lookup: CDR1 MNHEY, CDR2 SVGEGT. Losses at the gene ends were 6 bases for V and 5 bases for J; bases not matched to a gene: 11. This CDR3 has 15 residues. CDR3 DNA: TGTGCCAGCAGGCGAGACAGGGGAAACGGGGAGACCCAGTACTTC. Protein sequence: CASRRDRGNGETQYF.

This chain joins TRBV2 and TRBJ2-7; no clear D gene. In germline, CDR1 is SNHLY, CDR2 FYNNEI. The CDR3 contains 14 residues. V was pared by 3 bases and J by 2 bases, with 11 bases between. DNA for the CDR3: TGTGCCAGCAGTGACGGCCAGCCCCCCTACGAGCAGTACTTC. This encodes CASSDGQPPYEQYF. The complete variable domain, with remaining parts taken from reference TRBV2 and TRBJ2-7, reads EPEVTQTPSHQVTQMGQEVILRCVPISNHLYFYWYRQILGQKVEFLVSFYNNEISEKSEIFDDQFSVERPDGSNFTLKIRSTKLEDSAMYFCASSDGQPPYEQYFGPGTRLTVT.

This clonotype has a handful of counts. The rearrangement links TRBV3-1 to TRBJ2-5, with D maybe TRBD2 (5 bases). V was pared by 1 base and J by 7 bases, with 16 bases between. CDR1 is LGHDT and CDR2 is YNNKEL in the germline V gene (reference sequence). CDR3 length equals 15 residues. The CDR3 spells CASSQVVARGGTQYF. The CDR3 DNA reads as TGTGCCAGCAGCCAAGTGGTCGCGAGAGGAGGGACCCAGTACTTC.

In nucleotides, the CDR3 is TGTGCCAGCAGTACCGGACAGGGGGCAATCCTGCCCCAGCATTTT. It encodes CASSTGQGAILPQHF. The chain combines TRBV6-1 with TRBJ1-5, with TRBD1 identical over 11 bases. After removal of 5 bases from V and 9 bases from J, the junction contained 9 bases not matched to a gene. CDR3 size: 15 residues. Germline lookup yields CDR1 MNHNS and CDR2 SASEGT.

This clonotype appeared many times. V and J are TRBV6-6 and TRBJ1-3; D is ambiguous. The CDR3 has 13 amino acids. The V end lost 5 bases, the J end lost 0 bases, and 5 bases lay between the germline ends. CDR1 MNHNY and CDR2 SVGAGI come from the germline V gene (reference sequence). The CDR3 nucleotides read TGTGCCAGCAGTCCCATCTCTGGAAACACCATATATTTT. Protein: CASSPISGNTIYF.